This entry concerns a single TCR beta chain. This clone was detected only once. There is no known antigen for this receptor. No clone much larger than this one lies a single base away; base qualities are absent. Taken from the germline V gene, the CDR1 and CDR2 loops are MGHRA and YSYEKL. From cysteine to phenylalanine, the CDR3 is 17 amino acids long. Just the 51-base CDR3 DNA is kept, in frame starting at base 1. Trimming leaves V shorter by 2 bases and J shorter by 5 bases, with the junction holding 8 bases beyond the gene matches. This entry comes from a study of T cell changes during pregnancy in multiple sclerosis (dated by TCRdb to about 2019). In terms of the full investigation: Changes in the T cell repertoire over the course of pregnancy were examined in this study in women with multiple sclerosis.

Preparation of the library involved the immunoSEQ multiplex PCR assay. The table comes from immuneACCESS by way of TCRdb, which keeps in-frame sequences with V and J called. Part of the clones is missing from these tables; in studies checked, under half for an unresolved V gene and the rest for unknown reasons. In this sample the table shows 90,000 to 120,000 clones, approximately 90% of which occur a single time. The leading ten clones occupy 3% to 3.5% of the sample. Sequencing used peripheral blood, obtained after pregnancy. Recombination linked TRBV4-1 to TRBJ2-5, with TRBD2 matching 13 junction bases. The source is a female donor with multiple sclerosis, enrolled in a pregnancy study. The CDR3 corresponds to CASSQQRTSGGRETQYF. The nucleotide sequence reads TGCGCCAGCAGCCAACAACGGACTAGCGGGGGTCGGGAGACCCAGTACTTC.